This TCR beta chain is drawn from a study of blood T cell repertoires in COVID-19. Assay: immunoSEQ multiplex PCR; the TCRdb copy retains only in-frame clones and omits some. There are more than 200,000 clones in the sample; about nine tenths occur only once, and about 2.2% lies in the top ten. Trimming removed 0 bases at V and 6 bases at J, with 15 bases between. Germline V gene sequence: CDR1 SGHRS, CDR2 YFSETQ. The CDR3 is made up of 16 amino acids. This chain links TRBV5-1 with TRBJ1-4; perhaps TRBD1 as D (5 bases). The receptor was isolated from a woman aged 45-60 years with acute or convalescent COVID-19. Sequencing was performed on peripheral blood. The CDR3 DNA reads TGCGCCAGCAGCTTGGGGGGCAGCCCTGGGGATGAAAAACTGTTTTTT. Translated, it gives CASSLGGSPGDEKLFF.